The present T cell receptor beta chain was sequenced within a study of blood T cells in healthy people across ages. On the study more broadly: Through template switching, about one barcoded beta molecule was captured per two T cells, as measured in model experiments. Regarding the study as a whole: The CMV status of each donor remained undetermined, and this could have confounded shifts in expanded clonotypes.

The CDR3 runs 15 residues. Trimming stripped 2 bases from V and 7 bases from J, with 17 bases between. The sample providers were healthy Caucasian people from Russia, aged about 6 to 90. It was with a sample-barcoded 5' primer and a J-beta primer mix that a second PCR of about 6 to 11 cycles was run. MiXCR was run by TCRdb on the 5' RACE reads, yielding one entry per CDR3 protein. In the table there are roughly 1.7 million distinct CDR3 sequences, roughly a third of which are singletons. There are a few counts of this clonotype. Its antigen is not identified. The V call is TRBV12-3 or TRBV12-4, the J call TRBJ1-1; D not resolved. The source of this sequence is a woman aged 30 to 39 in good health. The sequencing sample was made of blood. The CDR3 here is CASSLTPGQLLEAFF. The DNA for the CDR3 is TGTGCCAGCAGTTTAACCCCCGGGCAACTCCTTGAAGCTTTCTTT.